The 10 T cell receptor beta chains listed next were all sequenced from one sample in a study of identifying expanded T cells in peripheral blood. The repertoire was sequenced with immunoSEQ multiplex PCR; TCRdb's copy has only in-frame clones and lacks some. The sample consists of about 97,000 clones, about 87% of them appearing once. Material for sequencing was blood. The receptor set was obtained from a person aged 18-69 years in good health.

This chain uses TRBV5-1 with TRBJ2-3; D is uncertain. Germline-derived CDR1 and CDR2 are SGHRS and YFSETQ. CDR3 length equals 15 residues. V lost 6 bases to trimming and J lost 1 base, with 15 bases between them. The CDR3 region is CASTVGGSRTDTQYF. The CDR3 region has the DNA TGCGCCAGCACGGTTGGCGGATCACGCACAGATACGCAGTATTTT.

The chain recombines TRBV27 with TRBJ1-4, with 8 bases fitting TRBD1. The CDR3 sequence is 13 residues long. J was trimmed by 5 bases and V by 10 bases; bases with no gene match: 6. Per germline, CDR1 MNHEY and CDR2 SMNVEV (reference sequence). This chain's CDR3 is CATSDRENEKLFF. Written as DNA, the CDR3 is TGTGCCACCTCGGACAGGGAAAATGAAAAACTGTTTTTT.

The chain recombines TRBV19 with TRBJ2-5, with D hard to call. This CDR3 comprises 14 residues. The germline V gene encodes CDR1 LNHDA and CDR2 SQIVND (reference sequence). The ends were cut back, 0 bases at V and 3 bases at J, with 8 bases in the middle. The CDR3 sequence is CASSIDRWKETQYF. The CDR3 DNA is TGTGCCAGTAGTATAGATCGGTGGAAAGAGACCCAGTACTTC.

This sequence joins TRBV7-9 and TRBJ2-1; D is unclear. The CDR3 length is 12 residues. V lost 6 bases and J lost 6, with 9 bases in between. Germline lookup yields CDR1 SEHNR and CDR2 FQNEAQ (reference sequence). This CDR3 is CASRRLTNEQFF. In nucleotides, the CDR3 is TGTGCCAGCAGAAGACTGACCAATGAGCAGTTCTTC.

CDR3 DNA sequence: TGTGCCAGCAGCTTCGACAGGCTCAATTCACCCCTCCACTTT. It codes for CASSFDRLNSPLHF. The V gene is TRBV7-2, the J gene TRBJ1-6; a possible D gene is TRBD1 (6 bases). The CDR3 runs to 14 residues. Deletions cut 3 bases from V and 7 bases from J, with 10 bases between. Looked up from germline, CDR1 is SGHTA and CDR2 is FQGNSA.

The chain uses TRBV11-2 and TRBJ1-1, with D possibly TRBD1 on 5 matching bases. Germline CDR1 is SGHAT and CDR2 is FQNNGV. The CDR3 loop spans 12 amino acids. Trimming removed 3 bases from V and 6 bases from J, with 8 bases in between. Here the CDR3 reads CASSLAGAEAFF. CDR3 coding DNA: TGTGCCAGCAGCTTGGCGGGGGCTGAAGCTTTCTTT.

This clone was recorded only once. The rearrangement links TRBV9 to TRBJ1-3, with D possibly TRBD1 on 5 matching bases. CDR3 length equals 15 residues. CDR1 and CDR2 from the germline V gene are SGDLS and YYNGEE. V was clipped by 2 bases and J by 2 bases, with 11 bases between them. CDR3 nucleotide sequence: TGTGCCAGCAGCGTGAGGGACGGAGCTGGAAACACCATATATTTT. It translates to CASSVRDGAGNTIYF.

The DNA for the CDR3 is TGTGCCAGTAGTGGATGGGACAGGGGGCTCAATGAGCAGTTCTTC. As protein: CASSGWDRGLNEQFF. This chain joins TRBV19 and TRBJ2-1; 12 bases are a match to TRBD1. The CDR3 is made up of 15 amino acids. Germline V gene sequence: CDR1 LNHDA, CDR2 SQIVND (reference sequence). Trimming removed 5 bases from V and 6 bases from J; junction bases left unmatched: 5.

CDR3 in DNA: TGCGCCAGCAGCCCGCAGGGAAACGAAAAACTGTTTTTT. Protein: CASSPQGNEKLFF. The genes are TRBV5-1 and TRBJ1-4, with D perhaps matching TRBD1 (5 bases). This CDR3 is built from 13 residues. V lost 4 bases to trimming and J lost 8 bases, with 12 bases between them. Germline-derived CDR1 and CDR2 are SGHRS and YFSETQ.

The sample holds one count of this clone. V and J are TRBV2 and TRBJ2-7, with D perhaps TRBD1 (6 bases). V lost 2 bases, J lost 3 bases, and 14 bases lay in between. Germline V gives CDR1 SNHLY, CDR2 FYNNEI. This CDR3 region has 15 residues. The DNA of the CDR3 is TGTGCCAGCAGTGAACTCGGGACATCACTCTACGAGCAGTACTTC. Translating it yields CASSELGTSLYEQYF.